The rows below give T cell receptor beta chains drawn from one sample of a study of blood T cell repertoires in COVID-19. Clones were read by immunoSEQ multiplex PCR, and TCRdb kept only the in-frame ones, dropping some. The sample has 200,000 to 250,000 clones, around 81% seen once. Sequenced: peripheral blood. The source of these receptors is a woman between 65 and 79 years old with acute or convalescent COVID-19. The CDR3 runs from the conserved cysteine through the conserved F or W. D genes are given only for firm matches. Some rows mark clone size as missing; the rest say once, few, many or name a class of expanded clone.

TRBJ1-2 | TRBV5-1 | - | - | TGCGCCAGCAGCTTGGAAGTCCCCGGGTATGGCTACACCTTC | CASSLEVPGYGYTF
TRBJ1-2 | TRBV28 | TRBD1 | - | TGTGCCAGCACGTGGGACAGGGGTTCTGGCTACACCTTC | CASTWDRGSGYTF
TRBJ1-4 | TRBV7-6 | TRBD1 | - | TGTGCCAGCAGCCCCCGGACAGGGGTTAATGAAAAACTGTTTTTT | CASSPRTGVNEKLFF
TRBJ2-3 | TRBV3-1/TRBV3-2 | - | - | TGTGCCAGCAGCCAAGATTGGTCAGGGGGAGGTGCAGATACGCAGTATTTT | CASSQDWSGGGADTQYF
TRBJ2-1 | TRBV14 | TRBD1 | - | TGTGCCAGCAGCCAAGATGAGGGGGCACACAATGAGCAGTTCTTC | CASSQDEGAHNEQFF
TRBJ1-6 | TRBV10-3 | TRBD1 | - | TGTGCCGCCCGGGACAGAGATTCACCCCTCCACTTT | CAARDRDSPLHF
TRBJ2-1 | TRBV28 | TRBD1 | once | TGTGCCAGCAGTCCATATGGACAGGGTTCCTACAATGAGCAGTTCTTC | CASSPYGQGSYNEQFF
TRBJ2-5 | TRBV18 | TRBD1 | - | TGTGCCAGCTCACCACCGAACAGGGGGCGAGAGACCCAGTACTTC | CASSPPNRGRETQYF
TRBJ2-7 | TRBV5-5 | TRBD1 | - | TGTGCCAGCAGCTTAGCCGGGACAGCTGCCTACGAGCAGTACTTC | CASSLAGTAAYEQYF
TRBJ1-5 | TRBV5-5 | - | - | TGTGCCAGCAGCTTGGTGAGTTTCATGGACACTAGCAATCAGCCCCAGCATTTT | CASSLVSFMDTSNQPQHF
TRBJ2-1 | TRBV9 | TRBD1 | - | TGTGCCAGCAGCGTAGAGGGACAGTACAATGAGCAGTTCTTC | CASSVEGQYNEQFF
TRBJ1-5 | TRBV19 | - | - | TGTGCCAGTAGTACCCCAACAGGGCTTGGGAGCAATCAGCCCCAGCATTTT | CASSTPTGLGSNQPQHF
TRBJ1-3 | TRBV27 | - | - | TGTGCCAGCAGTTTTCAGTTTGGAAACACCATATATTTT | CASSFQFGNTIYF
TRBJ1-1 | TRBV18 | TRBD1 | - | TGTGCCAGCTCACCAGAGGGGGCACCGAACACTGAAGCTTTCTTT | CASSPEGAPNTEAFF
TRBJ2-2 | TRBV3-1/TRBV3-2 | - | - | TGTGCCAGCAGCCAACCCCAGGGGTCCGGGGAGCTGTTTTTT | CASSQPQGSGELFF
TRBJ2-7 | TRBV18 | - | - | TGTGCCAGCTCTTCGGCTAGAAAGGCTCCCTACGAGCAGTACTTC | CASSSARKAPYEQYF
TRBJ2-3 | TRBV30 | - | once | TGTGCCTGGAGTGTAGTGAGGGTGGGGGATACGCAGTATTTT | CAWSVVRVGDTQYF
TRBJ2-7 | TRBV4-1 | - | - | TGCGCCAGCAGCCAAGCGGGTGGGGCCCCCGGTGGGTACTACGAGCAGTACTTC | CASSQAGGAPGGYYEQYF
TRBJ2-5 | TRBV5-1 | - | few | TGCGCCAGCAGCTTGTCCGGGACAAATCAAGAGACCCAGTACTTC | CASSLSGTNQETQYF
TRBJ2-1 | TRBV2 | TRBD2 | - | TGTGCCAGCAATAGCGGGAGAGGCAATGAGCAGTTCTTC | CASNSGRGNEQFF
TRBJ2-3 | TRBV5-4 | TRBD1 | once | TGTGCCAGCAGCTTCCAGGGGGAAGATACGCAGTATTTT | CASSFQGEDTQYF
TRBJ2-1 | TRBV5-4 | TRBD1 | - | TGTGCCAGCAGCGAGGACAGGGGGGATGAGCAGTTCTTC | CASSEDRGDEQFF
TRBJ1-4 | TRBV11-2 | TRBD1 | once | TGTGCCAGCAGCTTAACAGGGGACAAACTGTTTTTT | CASSLTGDKLFF
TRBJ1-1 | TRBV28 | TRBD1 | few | TGTGCCAGCAGTTTAGTTCAGGGGGGCACTGAAGCTTTCTTT | CASSLVQGGTEAFF
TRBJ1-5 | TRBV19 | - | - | TGTGCCAGTAGTATGAACCGGGCCCAGCATTTT | CASSMNRAQHF
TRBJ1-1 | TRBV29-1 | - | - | TGCAGCGTTGGTGGGGCCGGACACCCTGGCGGCACTGAAGCTTTCTTT | CSVGGAGHPGGTEAFF
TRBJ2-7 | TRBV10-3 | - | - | TGTGCCATCAGTGAGTTCCGGACAGCCTACGAGCAGTACTTC | CAISEFRTAYEQYF
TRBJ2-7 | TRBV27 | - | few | TGTGCCAGCAGTTTCTCCCCGGGGTACGAGCAGTACTTC | CASSFSPGYEQYF
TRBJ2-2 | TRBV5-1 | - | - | TGCGCCAGCACCCCGAGTATGATTTCCGGGGAGCTGTTTTTT | CASTPSMISGELFF
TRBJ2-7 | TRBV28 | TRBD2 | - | TGTGCCAGCAATGGGGGGGTCGAGCAGTACTTC | CASNGGVEQYF
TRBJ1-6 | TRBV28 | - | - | TGTGCCAGCAGTTTAGACACCCGTGCCCTCCACTTT | CASSLDTRALHF
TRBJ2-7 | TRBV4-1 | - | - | TGCGCCAGCAGCCAAGGACATGCAGCTACCTACGAGCAGTACTTC | CASSQGHAATYEQYF
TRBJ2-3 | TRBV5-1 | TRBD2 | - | TGCGCCAGCAGCTTGAGGGGGGCTAGCGGGAGGTACACAGATACGCAGTATTTT | CASSLRGASGRYTDTQYF
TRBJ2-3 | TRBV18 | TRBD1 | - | TGTGCCAGCTCACCACCACAGGGGAGCACAGATACGCAGTATTTT | CASSPPQGSTDTQYF
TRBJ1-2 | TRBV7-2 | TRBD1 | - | TGTGCCAGCAGCGCGCAGGACAGGGGGCCTTATGGCTACACCTTC | CASSAQDRGPYGYTF
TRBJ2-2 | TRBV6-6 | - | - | TGTGCCAGCTGCGGGAACACCGGGGAGCTGTTTTTT | CASCGNTGELFF
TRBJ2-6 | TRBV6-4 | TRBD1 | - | TGTGCCAGCAGTGCCGACAGGGTGGGGTCTGGGGCCAACGTCCTGACTTTC | CASSADRVGSGANVLTF
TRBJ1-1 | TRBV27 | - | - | TGTGCCAGCAGTTTCTACGGGACGGCGGGAGCTGAAGCTTTCTTT | CASSFYGTAGAEAFF
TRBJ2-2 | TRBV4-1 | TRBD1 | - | TGCGCCAGCAGCCAAGCGGGGGACAGGCTGACCGGGGAGCTGTTTTTT | CASSQAGDRLTGELFF
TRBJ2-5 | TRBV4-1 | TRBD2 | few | TGCGCCAGCAGCCAAGGGACTAGCGGGAGGGCCGGCGGGACCCAGTACTTC | CASSQGTSGRAGGTQYF
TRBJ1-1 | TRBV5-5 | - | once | TGTGCCAGCAGCTTGATACTAATCGGGACTGAAGCTTTCTTT | CASSLILIGTEAFF
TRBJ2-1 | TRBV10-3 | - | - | TGTGCCATCAGTGAGTCTTTTAGCGAGAATGAGCAGTTCTTC | CAISESFSENEQFF